The 10 T cell receptor beta chains listed next were all sequenced from one sample in a study of blood T cell repertoires in COVID-19. The protocol was immunoSEQ multiplex PCR, while the TCRdb copy is restricted to in-frame clones and leaves out a portion. The table has about 15,000 clones, about 80% seen once; the top ten hold around a third. Source material: peripheral blood. The source is a man aged 65-85 years with active or convalescent COVID-19.

By sample share, this clone is medium-sized (0.01 to 0.1%). CDR3 coding DNA: TGTGCCAGCAGTCCGGGAGGGGGCGGCAGCTATGGCTACACCTTC. Translating gives CASSPGGGGSYGYTF. The chain is built from TRBV6-4 and TRBJ1-2; 7 nucleotides line up with TRBD1. This CDR3 region has 15 residues. V lost 5 bases, J lost 4 bases, and 10 bases stayed unmatched. Germline values: CDR1 MRHNA, CDR2 SNTAGT.

The chain combines TRBV2 with TRBJ2-2, with TRBD1 matching 9 bases. The J segment lost 7 bases and the V segment lost 7 bases, leaving 4 bases of the junction unmatched. The CDR3 length is 13 residues. Germline assignment: CDR1 SNHLY and CDR2 FYNNEI. This CDR3 is CASTADRGGELFF. The CDR3 DNA follows: TGTGCCAGCACGGCGGACAGGGGCGGGGAGCTGTTTTTT.

The chain has TRBV5-5 and TRBJ2-5, with 8 bases identical to TRBD2. The CDR3 has 16 residues. CDR1 and CDR2 (germline): SGHKS, YYEKEE (reference sequence). J gave up 2 bases and V 4 bases, and 10 bases lay outside the gene matches. CDR3 coding DNA: TGTGCCAGCAGCCAGGGATTAGCGGGAAAACAAGAGACCCAGTACTTC. It codes for CASSQGLAGKQETQYF. Combining the CDR3 with reference TRBV5-5 and TRBJ2-5 gives the whole variable domain DAGVTQSPTHLIKTRGQQVTLRCSPISGHKSVSWYQQVLGQGPQFIFQYYEKEERGRGNFPDRFSARQFPNYSSELNVNALLLGDSALYLCASSQGLAGKQETQYFGPGTRLLVL.

The V call is TRBV27, the J call TRBJ1-2, with D tentatively TRBD1 (5 bases). This CDR3 comprises 15 residues. V was clipped by 3 bases and J by 8 bases, with 19 bases between them. The germline V gene has CDR1 MNHEY and CDR2 SMNVEV (reference sequence). DNA for the CDR3: TGTGCCAGCAGTTTTAGGCCAGGGATGTTCTGGGGCTACACCTTC. The encoded protein is CASSFRPGMFWGYTF.

This chain joins TRBV4-3 and TRBJ1-2; 8 bases match TRBD1. The CDR3 spans 15 residues. Germline trimming cut 5 bases from V and 2 bases from J; bases unmatched to any gene: 7. Germline V gives CDR1 LGHNA, CDR2 YSLEER. CDR3 sequence (DNA): TGCGCCAGCAGCTATACAGGGGGTGACAACTATGGCTACACCTTC. It yields the protein CASSYTGGDNYGYTF.

J is TRBJ2-3 and V is TRBV29-1; D gene uncertain. The CDR3 has 13 residues. CDR1 and CDR2 (germline): SQVTM, ANQGSEA. The V and J ends lost 5 bases and 0 bases respectively, with 9 bases between them. CDR3 sequence reads: CSVLTSSTDTQYF. The CDR3, as DNA: TGCAGCGTTCTCACGAGTAGCACAGATACGCAGTATTTT.

This clone showed up just a few times. The rearrangement joins TRBV4-3 to TRBJ2-1, with 11 positions matching TRBD1. Germline CDR1 and CDR2: LGHNA and YSLEER. The ends lost 0 bases at V and 8 bases at J; junction bases unmatched: 0. This CDR3 is built from 14 residues. The CDR3: CASSQEDRGHEQFF. In DNA, the CDR3 is TGCGCCAGCAGCCAAGAGGACAGGGGGCATGAGCAGTTCTTC.

This sequence joins TRBV18 and TRBJ2-7, with D perhaps matching TRBD1 (6 bases). This CDR3 has 14 residues. Germline CDR1 KGHSH, CDR2 LQKENI. V shed 4 bases and J shed 4 bases, with 14 bases lying between them. As DNA, the CDR3 is TGTGCCAGCTCACGTACAGGGTCATATTACGAGCAGTACTTC. It translates to CASSRTGSYYEQYF. The complete variable domain, with remaining parts taken from reference TRBV18 and TRBJ2-7, reads NAGVMQNPRHLVRRRGQEARLRCSPMKGHSHVYWYRQLPEEGLKFMVYLQKENIIDESGMPKERFSAEFPKEGPSILRIQQVVRGDSAAYFCASSRTGSYYEQYFGPGTRLTVT.

The V and J genes are TRBV5-1 and TRBJ2-1; 7 positions agree with TRBD1. V lost 2 bases, J lost 0 bases, and 8 bases stayed unmatched. CDR1 is SGHRS, CDR2 YFSETQ, per germline. The CDR3 covers 17 residues. The CDR3 DNA sequence: TGCGCCAGCAGCTTAACCACAGGGGAGAGCTCCTACAATGAGCAGTTCTTC. Its translation is CASSLTTGESSYNEQFF.

The chain recombines TRBV7-8 with TRBJ2-7; a possible D gene is TRBD2 (6 bases). Germline V gene lookup returns CDR1 SGHVS and CDR2 FQNEAQ. CDR3 length: 13 residues. Trimming removed 5 bases from V and 5 bases from J, with 13 bases in between. The CDR3 reads CASSRGTLNEQYF. CDR3 in DNA: TGTGCCAGCAGCCGAGGGACTCTCAACGAGCAGTACTTC.